The 31 T cell receptor beta chains presented below share a single source sample, sequenced in a study of post-analysis software for immune sequencing data. Regarding the study as a whole: Among four or five TRBV segments more frequent in patients than controls were TRBV5-6, TRBV5-1 and TRBV20-1.

The library was made from cDNA and included unique molecular identifiers. One entry per CDR3 protein results from TCRdb running MiXCR on the PCR reads. The sample contains 600,000 to 750,000 distinct CDR3 sequences, 55% to 70% of which appear only once. Antigen specificity for these receptors is unknown. Sequencing was carried out using blood. Receptors originate from a girl aged 2 to 9 with multiple sclerosis.

The chain links TRBV20-1 to TRBJ2-5; 8 nucleotides match TRBD1. V lost 6 bases to trimming and J lost 3 bases; unmatched junction nucleotides: 6. The V gene's germline CDR1 is DFQATT and CDR2 SNEGSKA (reference sequence). The CDR3 has 13 residues. DNA for the CDR3: TGCAGTGCCCCGGAGGACAGGGAAGAGACCCAGTACTTC. Encoded protein: CSAPEDREETQYF.

This sequence joins TRBV29-1 and TRBJ1-1, with D tentatively TRBD1 (6 bases). The CDR3 is 17 amino acids. Trimming removed 7 bases from V and 0 bases from J, with 24 bases in between. Germline V gene data show CDR1 as SQVTM and CDR2 as ANQGSEA. CDR3 amino acids: CSAFNRVSWSLNTEAFF. CDR3 nucleotides: TGCAGCGCTTTTAACAGGGTGAGTTGGTCCCTGAACACTGAAGCTTTCTTT.

The chain carries TRBV20-1 and TRBJ2-6, with TRBD1 matching 9 bases. The CDR3 totals 16 residues. Trimming removed 6 bases from V and 0 bases from J; junction bases left unmatched: 6. Germline loops: CDR1 DFQATT, CDR2 SNEGSKA (reference sequence). CDR3 bases: TGCAGTGCCACGACAGGGGGAATCTCTGGGGCCAACGTCCTGACTTTC. Its translation is CSATTGGISGANVLTF.

This rearrangement joins TRBV10-2 to TRBJ2-2, with a weak D call TRBD2 (5 bases). V was clipped by 3 bases and J by 4 bases, with 9 bases between them. The CDR3 has 14 residues. The germline gives CDR1 WSHSY, CDR2 SAAADI. CDR3 DNA: TGCGCCAGCAGTGAATATCGGGGCACCGGGGAGCTGTTTTTT. This codes for CASSEYRGTGELFF.

The chain joins TRBV5-1 to TRBJ2-1, with D uncertain. In germline, CDR1 is SGHRS, CDR2 YFSETQ. The ends were cut back, 0 bases at V and 8 bases at J, with 15 bases in the middle. This CDR3 is built from 15 residues. CDR3 region: CASSLADKIGDEQFF. The CDR3 region has the DNA TGCGCCAGCAGCTTGGCCGACAAAATTGGCGATGAGCAGTTCTTC. Complete variable domain (other parts from reference TRBV5-1 and TRBJ2-1): KAGVTQTPRYLIKTRGQQVTLSCSPISGHRSVSWYQQTPGQGLQFLFEYFSETQRNKGNFPGRFSGRQFSNSRSEMNVSTLELGDSALYLCASSLADKIGDEQFFGPGTRLTVL.

The chain carries TRBV7-2 and TRBJ2-3; unclear D gene. The V and J ends lost 1 base and 7 bases respectively, with 18 bases between them. The CDR3 runs 16 residues. Germline V gene data show CDR1 as SGHTA and CDR2 as FQGNSA. The CDR3 here is CASSLVGGQVTHTQYF. The CDR3 coding sequence is TGTGCCAGCAGCTTAGTTGGTGGCCAGGTTACACATACGCAGTATTTT.

J is TRBJ2-3 and V is TRBV29-1, with TRBD2 as a possible D gene (6 bases). The CDR3 totals 14 residues. The V gene's germline CDR1 is SQVTM and CDR2 ANQGSEA. The V gene lost 8 bases and the J gene lost 1 base, with 16 bases spanning the gap. DNA of the CDR3: TGCAGCTTCCTCGGGGGAAGGGGCACAGATACGCAGTATTTT. Translating it yields CSFLGGRGTDTQYF.

The CDR3 nucleotides read TGCGCCAGCAGCGTCAAACAGGGGCTGAACACTGAAGCTTTCTTT. It specifies CASSVKQGLNTEAFF. The chain employs TRBV5-1 and TRBJ1-1, with 7 bases fitting TRBD1. Per the germline V gene, CDR1 is SGHRS and CDR2 is YFSETQ. This CDR3 contains 15 residues. V shed 4 bases, J shed 0 bases, and the junction held 6 bases outside the gene matches.

The chain carries TRBV20-1 and TRBJ2-3, with 10 bases matching TRBD2. Trimming cost V 5 bases and J 4 bases; bases outside gene matches: 12. This CDR3 has 16 amino acids. Germline-derived CDR1 and CDR2 are DFQATT and SNEGSKA (reference sequence). Written as DNA, the CDR3 is TGCAGTGCTGCCTTTCTACGAGCGGGAGGGTCAGATACGCAGTATTTT. This translates into CSAAFLRAGGSDTQYF.

The V call is TRBV10-3, the J call TRBJ1-1; D is perhaps TRBD1 (6 bases). The germline V gene has CDR1 ENHRY and CDR2 SYGVKD. Trimming removed 3 bases from V and 0 bases from J, with 11 bases in between. This CDR3 contains 15 residues. The CDR3 here is CAISDGQNMNTEAFF. CDR3 in DNA: TGTGCCATCAGTGACGGACAGAACATGAACACTGAAGCTTTCTTT.

This chain's CDR3 is CASNPIAGGPSIQYF. The CDR3 nucleotides read TGTGCCAGCAACCCAATAGCGGGGGGGCCCAGCATTCAGTACTTC. The V and J genes are TRBV6-6 and TRBJ2-4; 11 nucleotides align to TRBD2. After removal of 7 bases from V and 9 bases from J, the junction contained 11 bases not matched to a gene. Germline CDR1 reads MNHNY; CDR2 reads SVGAGI (reference sequence). This CDR3 comprises 15 residues.

The chain links TRBV21-1 to TRBJ2-1; the table's D call, TRBD1, has no DNA check behind it. TRBV21-1 is given as a pseudogene. The CDR3 totals 14 residues. The CDR3 region has the DNA TGTGCCAGCAGCCCAAGGACAGCACACAATGAGCAGTTCTTC. It yields the protein CASSPRTAHNEQFF.

The chain uses TRBV5-6 and TRBJ2-5, with 8 nucleotides matching TRBD1. Matching the DNA end better, TRBJ2-7 makes the J call doubtful. CDR1 SGHDT and CDR2 YYEEEE come from the germline V gene. CDR3 length: 15 amino acids. CDR3 in DNA: TGTGCCAGCAGCTCACCTCGGACAGGGCCTCACGAGCAGTACTTC. It encodes CASSSPRTGPHEQYF.

CDR3 loop: CSARRAGEFMGETQYF. The CDR3 DNA sequence: TGCAGTGCTAGAAGGGCAGGGGAATTCATGGGAGAGACCCAGTACTTC. The chain uses TRBV20-1 and TRBJ2-4, with D possibly TRBD1 on 6 matching bases. The assigned J gene may be wrong: the sequence end matches TRBJ2-5 better. In germline, CDR1 is DFQATT, CDR2 SNEGSKA (reference sequence). There are 16 residues in the CDR3.

This chain uses TRBV10-3 with TRBJ2-1, with a tentative D call TRBD2 (6 bases). The CDR3 extends over 15 amino acids. Germline V gene data show CDR1 as ENHRY and CDR2 as SYGVKD. The V end lost 6 bases, the J end lost 8 bases, and 20 bases lay between the germline ends. CDR3 coding DNA: TGTGCCATCAGAGGATCTAGCGCCCCCCGCGATGAGCAGTTCTTC. Its translation: CAIRGSSAPRDEQFF.

The V gene is TRBV20-1, the J gene TRBJ2-5; 7 bases match TRBD2. This CDR3 region has 15 residues. Looked up from germline, CDR1 is DFQATT and CDR2 is SNEGSKA (reference sequence). The V segment lost 5 bases and the J segment 2 bases; nucleotides outside the gene matches: 11. CDR3 coding DNA: TGCAGTGCTGTGACGCCGGGACTACCACAAGAGACCCAGTACTTC. Translated, it gives CSAVTPGLPQETQYF.

The chain couples TRBV6-2 or TRBV6-3 to TRBJ2-4, with D perhaps matching TRBD2 (6 bases). With 5 bases removed from V and 6 bases from J, the gap between germline ends came to 11 bases. Germline loops: CDR1 MNHEY, CDR2 SVGEGT. This CDR3 has 13 amino acids. The CDR3, as DNA: TGTGCCAGCAGTCGCGCGGGGAGAAACATTCAGTACTTC. Encoded protein: CASSRAGRNIQYF.

This clonotype was seen a single time. The rearrangement joins TRBV14 to TRBJ1-2; unclear D gene. V lost 0 bases, J lost 4 bases, and 15 bases lay in between. CDR3 length: 16 amino acids. Germline V CDR1 and CDR2: SGHDN, FVKESK. CDR3 sequence: CASSQDLLAGFYGYTF. The CDR3 nucleotides are TGTGCCAGCAGCCAAGATCTATTGGCAGGCTTCTATGGCTACACCTTC.

This clonotype came up once. The rearrangement links TRBV20-1 to TRBJ2-1, with a weak D call TRBD2 (5 bases). This CDR3 is built from 11 residues. V was shortened by 2 bases and J by 12 bases, with 11 bases between the two germline ends. Germline CDR1 is DFQATT and CDR2 is SNEGSKA (reference sequence). The CDR3: CSARFTSGQFF. CDR3 in DNA: TGCAGTGCTAGATTTACTAGTGGGCAGTTCTTC.

The chain is built from TRBV28 and TRBJ2-3; 9 bases line up with TRBD1. Per the germline V gene, CDR1 is MDHEN and CDR2 is SYDVKM. V dropped 6 bases and J dropped 3; count of bases not matched to a gene: 4. The CDR3 is 14 amino acids. CDR3 sequence: CASSGQGRTDTQYF. CDR3 nucleotide sequence: TGTGCCAGCAGCGGACAGGGGAGGACAGATACGCAGTATTTT.

This clonotype was counted only a few times. The chain joins TRBV6-5 to TRBJ2-5; D might be TRBD2 (5 bases). The CDR3 consists of 13 residues. The ends were cut back, 2 bases at V and 2 bases at J, with 6 bases in the middle. Germline V lookup: CDR1 MNHEY, CDR2 SVGAGI. CDR3 coding DNA: TGTGCCAGCAGTTACGGACTTCAAGAGACCCAGTACTTC. The encoded protein is CASSYGLQETQYF.

The V and J genes are TRBV6-5 and TRBJ1-5, with a possible D match to TRBD1 (5 bases). Trimming pared 2 bases from V and 2 bases from J, leaving 10 bases between. This CDR3 is built from 15 residues. Germline values: CDR1 MNHEY, CDR2 SVGAGI. CDR3 protein: CASSYGTQGNQPQHF. CDR3 DNA sequence: TGTGCCAGCAGTTACGGGACCCAGGGCAATCAGCCCCAGCATTTT.

The DNA of the CDR3 is TGCGCCAGCAGCGGCAACCCCTCCCCCTACGAGCAGTACTTC. It yields the protein CASSGNPSPYEQYF. The chain uses TRBV10-2 and TRBJ2-7; D is ambiguous. V was trimmed by 6 bases and J by 2 bases, leaving 14 bases between them. The CDR3 length is 14 residues. CDR1 and CDR2 (germline): WSHSY, SAAADI.

V is TRBV5-1 and J is TRBJ2-1; TRBD2 matches 9 bases. Germline lookup yields CDR1 SGHRS and CDR2 YFSETQ. The CDR3 consists of 15 residues. V dropped 3 bases and J dropped 4; count of bases not matched to a gene: 5. This chain's CDR3 is CASSSSGIGYNEQFF. CDR3 DNA: TGCGCCAGCAGCTCTAGCGGGATAGGGTACAATGAGCAGTTCTTC.

CDR3 DNA: TGTGCCAGCGCAGCGGGAGGATACAATGAGCAGTTCTTC. Its translation: CASAAGGYNEQFF. The chain links TRBV6-5 to TRBJ2-1; TRBD2 matches 9 bases. With 8 bases clipped from V and 4 bases from J, the junction kept 3 bases outside the gene matches. CDR3 size: 13 residues. Germline-derived CDR1 and CDR2 are MNHEY and SVGAGI.

The V call is TRBV10-3, the J call TRBJ1-5; D ambiguous. Trimming shortened V by 3 bases and J by 3 bases, and 9 bases separated the two germline ends. CDR3 length: 14 residues. The germline gives CDR1 ENHRY, CDR2 SYGVKD. The chain's CDR3 is CAISEGRDNQPQHF. For the CDR3, the DNA is TGTGCCATCAGTGAAGGGCGGGACAATCAGCCCCAGCATTTT.

The J gene is TRBJ2-1, the V gene TRBV6-5; 11 nucleotides align to TRBD2. CDR1 and CDR2 from the germline V gene are MNHEY and SVGAGI. The CDR3 sequence is 15 residues long. The junction had 9 bases not matched to a gene; V was cut back by 6 bases and J by 8 bases. CDR3 sequence reads: CASSFTSGSNYEQFF. The CDR3 coding sequence is TGTGCCAGCAGCTTTACTAGCGGGAGTAACTATGAGCAGTTCTTC.

The count of this clonotype is one. A junction end diverges from the germline sequence, so it may reflect a read error. The chain recombines TRBV20-1 with TRBJ2-3; tentatively, D is TRBD1 or TRBD2 (5 bases each). CDR3 length: 16 amino acids. Germline CDR1 and CDR2: DFQATT and SNEGSKA (reference sequence). The CDR3 sequence: CSASGFPGQSTDTLYF. CDR3 sequence (DNA): TGCAGTGCTAGTGGCTTTCCGGGGCAGAGCACAGATACGCTGTATTTT.

V usage is TRBV10-3 and J usage is TRBJ2-5; 10 nucleotides agree with TRBD2. Germline V gives CDR1 ENHRY, CDR2 SYGVKD. The trim removed 6 bases at V and 3 bases at J, leaving 1 base unmatched. CDR3 size: 13 residues. The CDR3 region has the DNA TGTGCCATCAGCCTAGCGGGAGAAGAGACCCAGTACTTC. This codes for CAISLAGEETQYF.

The rearrangement links TRBV12-3 or TRBV12-4 to TRBJ1-2; no reliable D call. CDR3 length equals 12 residues. V was clipped by 6 bases and J by 1 base, with 6 bases between them. The CDR3 loop is CASRGSNYGYTF. CDR3 DNA sequence: TGTGCCAGCAGGGGGAGTAACTATGGCTACACCTTC.

This chain connects TRBV5-5 to TRBJ1-4; D gene unclear. The CDR3 runs to 16 residues. Deletions cut 0 bases from V and 7 bases from J, with 16 bases between. Germline loops: CDR1 SGHKS, CDR2 YYEKEE (reference sequence). CDR3 sequence (DNA): TGTGCCAGCAGCTTGGCCGGTGGGGTCCGTGGTGAAAAACTGTTTTTT. This translates into CASSLAGGVRGEKLFF.